Listed below are T cell receptor beta chains from one sample, sequenced in a study of blood T cell repertoires in COVID-19. Libraries were prepared by immunoSEQ multiplex PCR; TCRdb keeps only in-frame clonotypes and omits some of them. The sample holds approximately 400,000 clones, 88% seen once. Sample: PBMCs or T cells enriched from blood (not recorded which). The receptor set was obtained from a woman aged 18-30 years who had recovered from COVID-19. The CDR3 runs from the conserved cysteine through the conserved F or W. D genes are given only for firm matches. The size entry is marked missing in some rows and otherwise reads once, few, many or a size class.

j_call v_call d_call clone_size cdr3_nt cdr3_aa
TRBJ2-1 TRBV10-3 NA NA TGTGCCATCAAGACAGCTCAAGGGACCTACAATGAGCAGTTCTTC CAIKTAQGTYNEQFF
TRBJ1-4 TRBV30 NA once TGTGCCTGGAGTCGGGGCCAGGGGAATGAAAAACTGTTTTTT CAWSRGQGNEKLFF
TRBJ1-5 TRBV28 NA NA TGTGCCAGCAGTTTTGGCCCGTATAGCAATCAGCCCCAGCATTTT CASSFGPYSNQPQHF
TRBJ2-1 TRBV9 TRBD2 NA TGTGCCAGCAGCGGCGGGACTAGCGGGGGAAAATACAATGAGCAGTTCTTC CASSGGTSGGKYNEQFF
TRBJ1-6 TRBV27 NA NA TGTGCCAGCAGTTTATCGATTGGGGGGGCGGGGGATTCACCCCTCCACTTT CASSLSIGGAGDSPLHF
TRBJ2-4 TRBV20-1 TRBD2 NA TGCAGTGCTAGTCTAGCGGGGGTCTCCAAAAACATTCAGTACTTC CSASLAGVSKNIQYF
TRBJ1-1 TRBV5-1 NA NA TGCGCCAGCAGCTTGGCCGGAGACACTGAAGCTTTCTTT CASSLAGDTEAFF
TRBJ1-2 TRBV4-2 NA NA TGTGCCAGCAGCCAAGAGTTGGAACAGGCTAACTATGGCTACACCTTC CASSQELEQANYGYTF
TRBJ1-3 TRBV9 NA NA TGTGCCAGCAGCGTAGAGACACCCGGAAACACCATATATTTT CASSVETPGNTIYF
TRBJ2-7 TRBV27 TRBD1 NA TGTGCCAGCAGTCTCAGGGGGAGAAGCTCCTACGAGCAGTACTTC CASSLRGRSSYEQYF
TRBJ1-2 TRBV11-2 NA NA TGTGCCAGCAGCTTAGGATTAGGTAGAGGCTATGGCTACACCTTC CASSLGLGRGYGYTF
TRBJ1-3 TRBV3-1/TRBV3-2 TRBD1 NA TGTGCCAGCAGCCAAGTAGGGGGCAGGGTCCTCTCTGGAAACACCATATATTTT CASSQVGGRVLSGNTIYF
TRBJ2-7 TRBV5-1 TRBD1 NA TGCGCCAGCAGACGCCATGGGGACAGGGATTACGAGCAGTACTTC CASRRHGDRDYEQYF
TRBJ2-7 TRBV7-6 NA NA TGTGCCAGCAGCTTAGTCCGGGAGTCCCTCTCCTACGAGCAGTACTTC CASSLVRESLSYEQYF
TRBJ1-2 TRBV4-1 TRBD1 NA TGCGCCAGCAGTCCCGGACAGGTTCTTAACTATGGCTACACCTTC CASSPGQVLNYGYTF
TRBJ1-5 TRBV15 NA NA TGTGCCACCAGCAGAGATTCGGATGGAGTTCGGGTGGGCAATCAGCCCCAGCATTTT CATSRDSDGVRVGNQPQHF
TRBJ2-1 TRBV9 NA NA TGTGCCAGCAGCGGCGGACGGGACTCCTACAATGAGCAGTTCTTC CASSGGRDSYNEQFF
TRBJ2-1 TRBV28 TRBD1 NA TGTGCCAGCAGCCAGGGACAGGGCCGATACAATGAGCAGTTCTTC CASSQGQGRYNEQFF
TRBJ1-2 TRBV5-8 NA NA TGTGCCAGCAGCTTTTACACCTCCTTACATGGCTACACCTTC CASSFYTSLHGYTF